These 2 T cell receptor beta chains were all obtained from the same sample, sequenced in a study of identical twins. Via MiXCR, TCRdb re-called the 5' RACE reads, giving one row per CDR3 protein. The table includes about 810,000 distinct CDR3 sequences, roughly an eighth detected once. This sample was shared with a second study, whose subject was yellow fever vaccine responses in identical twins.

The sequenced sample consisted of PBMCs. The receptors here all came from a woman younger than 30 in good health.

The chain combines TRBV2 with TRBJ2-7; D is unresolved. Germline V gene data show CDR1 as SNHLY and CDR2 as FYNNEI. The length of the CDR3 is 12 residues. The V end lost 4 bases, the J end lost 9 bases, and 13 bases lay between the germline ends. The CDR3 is CASSVFVTGQYV. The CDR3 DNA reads TGTGCCAGCAGTGTTTTCGTAACGGGGCAGTACGTC.

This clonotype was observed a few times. The CDR3 region has the DNA TGCGCCAGCAGCTTGTATGCCCCCACAGATACGCAGTATTTT. Translated: CASSLYAPTDTQYF. V usage is TRBV5-1 and J usage is TRBJ2-3, with D uncertain. CDR3 size: 14 residues. V lost 1 base and J lost 2, with 8 bases in between. CDR1 SGHRS and CDR2 YFSETQ come from the germline V gene.